This is a list of T cell receptor beta chains from one sample in a study of CD8 T cells in ankylosing spondylitis. TCRdb reprocessed the 5' RACE reads with MiXCR, giving one entry per CDR3 protein. In the table there are around 540,000 distinct CDR3 sequences, roughly 13% of which are singletons. Sequencing was done on a sample of blood, either unsorted or a sorted T cell fraction (not recorded which). The receptors shown here come from a male donor with ankylosing spondylitis. Each CDR3 is given with its conserved first and last residue. A D gene is named only where the DNA matches it firmly. Only some rows state a clone size, as once, few, many or a class for expanded clones.

V gene	D gene	J gene	clone size	CDR3 DNA	CDR3 protein
TRBV5-6	NA	TRBJ1-1	NA	TGTGCCAGCAGTTTTGGGTTTCAAAAGACTGAAGCTTTCTTT	CASSFGFQKTEAFF
TRBV10-3	TRBD2	TRBJ2-3	NA	TGTGCCATCGGCCGTGGAGCGGGGTACACAGATACGCAGTATTTT	CAIGRGAGYTDTQYF
TRBV3-1	NA	TRBJ2-7	few	TGTGCCAGCAGCCAAATCCGACAGGCAACCTACGAGCAGTACTTC	CASSQIRQATYEQYF
TRBV7-9	NA	TRBJ2-5	NA	TGTGCCAGCAGTCACGATGGGGACGGGACTCGGACCCAGTACTTC	CASSHDGDGTRTQYF
TRBV20-1	NA	TRBJ2-3	many	TGCAGTGCTGTTGGTAGCGGCCGACACACAGATACGCAGTATTTT	CSAVGSGRHTDTQYF
TRBV3-1	TRBD1	TRBJ1-4	NA	TGTGCCAGCAGCCCACCGGGACAGGATGAAAAACTGTTTTTT	CASSPPGQDEKLFF
TRBV7-9	NA	TRBJ1-2	NA	TGTGCCACCGCGGCAGAGGGCTATGGCTACACCTTC	CATAAEGYGYTF
TRBV3-1	NA	TRBJ2-2	few	TGTGCCAGCAGCCAAGGGGGCCGGGACACCGGGGAGCTGTTTTTT	CASSQGGRDTGELFF
TRBV20-1	TRBD2	TRBJ2-2	NA	TGCAGTGCAATATCGGGGGGGAAGAACACCGGGGAGCTGTTTTTT	CSAISGGKNTGELFF
TRBV3-1	NA	TRBJ1-5	many	TGTGCCAGCAGCCAAGAGGCCGGACTGGGGGGGGATCAGCCCCAGCATTTT	CASSQEAGLGGDQPQHF
TRBV6-2/TRBV6-3	TRBD1	TRBJ1-1	few	TGTGCCAGCAGCCAGGGGACAGGTGATATCATGGGCACTGAAGCTTTCTTT	CASSQGTGDIMGTEAFF
TRBV7-2	NA	TRBJ1-5	NA	TGTGCCAGCAGCTCCGGACCTCGTGGCGCCCAGCATTTT	CASSSGPRGAQHF
TRBV29-1	NA	TRBJ1-2	few	TGCAGCGTTGAGCATCGGGGCTCCCTCTATGGCTACACCTTC	CSVEHRGSLYGYTF
TRBV20-1	NA	TRBJ1-5	many	TGCAGTGCTGCGACCGATAATAGCAATCAGCCCCAGCATTTT	CSAATDNSNQPQHF